Below, 14 T cell receptor beta chains from the same sample are listed, as sequenced in a study of molecular identifiers for immune sequencing clone quantification (dated 2018 in TCRdb). Receptor amplification or capture employed PCR. Sequenced using a NextSeq 500. Through fastp at Q25 and MiXCR, TCRdb rebuilt clones from the public reads, retaining in-frame beta chains. When rows share a CDR3 protein, they turn into one entry using the most common DNA and genes. This sample holds over 35,000 distinct CDR3 sequences; 20% to 25% were observed only once. The ten largest clones represent just under 1% of the sample. The specimen was naive CD8+ T cells from blood, with Jurkat cell RNA spiked in. The sample's cell subset or site label is to be understood as: FACS-sorted CD8+CD4-CCR7+CD45RA+ naive T cells. The source is a human donor in good health. Some libraries in this study had Jurkat cell RNA spiked in.

The V call is TRBV5-1, the J call TRBJ2-7; 8 nucleotides align to TRBD2. V gave up 4 bases and J gave up 2 bases; unmatched junction bases: 8. Germline-derived CDR1 and CDR2 are SGHRS and YFSETQ. The CDR3 is made up of 15 amino acids. CDR3 amino acids: CASSPTSDWPYEQYF. As DNA, the CDR3 is TGCGCCAGCAGCCCGACTAGCGACTGGCCCTACGAGCAGTACTTC. Full variable domain (rest looked up from reference TRBV5-1 and TRBJ2-7): KAGVTQTPRYLIKTRGQQVTLSCSPISGHRSVSWYQQTPGQGLQFLFEYFSETQRNKGNFPGRFSGRQFSNSRSEMNVSTLELGDSALYLCASSPTSDWPYEQYFGPGTRLTVT.

This clonotype occurred many times. The rearrangement uses TRBV20-1 and TRBJ2-3; 9 bases align to TRBD2. The germline V gene encodes CDR1 DFQATT and CDR2 SNEGSKA (reference sequence). The V and J ends lost 0 bases and 6 bases, in that order; junction bases with no gene match: 7. This CDR3 is 15 amino acids long. The CDR3 reads CSAREIAGDTDTQYF. The CDR3 coding sequence is TGCAGTGCTAGAGAAATAGCGGGGGACACGGATACGCAGTATTTT.

To note about this clonotype: A much larger clone is a single base away; this may be a read error. J is TRBJ2-4 and V is TRBV30; D might be TRBD1 (5 bases). The germline V gene has CDR1 GTSNPN and CDR2 SVGIG (reference sequence). Between the trimmed V and J ends, which lost 1 base and 12 bases, there was a span of 19 bases. This CDR3 comprises 14 residues. The CDR3 is CAWSGGQGSWGQYF. The CDR3 DNA reads TGTGCCTGGAGTGGAGGCCAGGGAAGTTGGGGTCAGTACTTC.

This clonotype has a count of ten or more. The chain recombines TRBV20-1 with TRBJ2-3; D is undetermined. The CDR3 consists of 13 residues. V was clipped by 3 bases and J by 0 bases, with 7 bases between them. From germline, CDR1 is DFQATT and CDR2 SNEGSKA (reference sequence). CDR3 nucleotide sequence: TGCAGTGCTAGTTTCACTAGCACAGATACGCAGTATTTT. This gives the protein CSASFTSTDTQYF.

Ten or more counts support this clonotype. V and J are TRBV5-1 and TRBJ1-2; D ambiguous. Germline CDR1 reads SGHRS; CDR2 reads YFSETQ. The CDR3 extends over 16 amino acids. The V end was cut by 5 bases, the J end by 0 bases, with 17 bases between. The DNA of the CDR3 is TGCGCCAGCAGGTTATCATCAGACATTCCTAACTATGGCTACACCTTC. Translation: CASRLSSDIPNYGYTF.

Many counts were recorded for this clonotype. V usage is TRBV11-2 and J usage is TRBJ2-7, with D maybe TRBD2 (5 bases). This CDR3 comprises 16 residues. With 2 bases removed from V and 2 bases from J, the gap between germline ends came to 16 bases. The germline CDR1 and CDR2 sequences are SGHAT and FQNNGV. Here the CDR3 reads CASSLWSGKRPYEQYF. The CDR3 nucleotides are TGTGCCAGCAGCTTATGGTCCGGGAAGCGCCCCTACGAGCAGTACTTC. Looking up the rest from reference TRBV11-2 and TRBJ2-7 gives the full variable domain: EAGVAQSPRYKIIEKRQSVAFWCNPISGHATLYWYQQILGQGPKLLIQFQNNGVVDDSQLPKDRFSAERLKGVDSTLKIQPAKLEDSAVYLCASSLWSGKRPYEQYFGPGTRLTVT.

This clonotype was counted many times. This chain uses TRBV11-3 with TRBJ1-1; no firm D call. Germline values: CDR1 SGHNT, CDR2 YENEEA. V lost 5 bases and J 7 bases, leaving 14 bases between the germline ends. The CDR3 length is 13 residues. The CDR3 loop is CASSLWAESEAFF. The CDR3 DNA sequence: TGTGCCAGCAGCCTATGGGCGGAGAGTGAAGCTTTCTTT.

The genes are TRBV7-6 and TRBJ2-6; tentatively, D is TRBD2 (6 bases). The CDR3 runs to 15 residues. Trimming stripped 5 bases from V and 3 bases from J, with 11 bases between. Looked up from germline, CDR1 is SGHVS and CDR2 is FNYEAQ. The CDR3 DNA is TGTGCCAGCAGCCCTCAGCGGGTTGGGGCCAACGTCCTGACTTTC. Translating it yields CASSPQRVGANVLTF.

A word on this clonotype: A much larger clonotype is one base distant, so this may be a read error. The gene calls are TRBV9 and TRBJ1-1; TRBD1 is a possible D gene (6 bases). In germline, CDR1 is SGDLS, CDR2 YYNGEE. This CDR3 contains 13 residues. CDR3 residues: CASSVVGGTEALF. The CDR3 nucleotides are TGTGCCAGCAGCGTAGTCGGGGGCACTGAAGCTCTCTTT.

The V call is TRBV7-9, the J call TRBJ2-2; TRBD1 agrees at 11 bases. Trimming removed 5 bases from V and 7 bases from J; junction bases left unmatched: 6. The CDR3 is 15 residues long. The germline gives CDR1 SEHNR, CDR2 FQNEAQ (reference sequence). The CDR3 nucleotides read TGTGCCAGCAGCCCTTGGACAGGGGGCATCGGGGAGCTGTTTTTT. Its protein is CASSPWTGGIGELFF. The full variable domain, completed using reference TRBV7-9 and TRBJ2-2, is DTGVSQNPRHKITKRGQNVTFRCDPISEHNRLYWYRQTLGQGPEFLTYFQNEAQLEKSRLLSDRFSAERPKGSFSTLEIQRTEQGDSAMYLCASSPWTGGIGELFFGEGSRLTVL.

This clonotype showed up many times. The rearrangement joins TRBV4-2 to TRBJ2-3; D is ambiguous. Germline CDR1 is LGHNA and CDR2 is YNFKEQ. The CDR3 extends over 12 amino acids. Trimming pared 1 base from V and 5 bases from J, leaving 4 bases between. The CDR3 DNA follows: TGTGCCAGCAGCCAAGGAGGAGATACGCAGTATTTT. Translation gives CASSQGGDTQYF.

This clonotype was seen many times. The chain links TRBV18 to TRBJ2-7, with D maybe TRBD1 (5 bases). The CDR3 is made up of 13 amino acids. Germline CDR1 KGHSH, CDR2 LQKENI. V lost 0 bases, J lost 3 bases, and 6 bases lay in between. The CDR3 DNA follows: TGTGCCAGCTCACCACCAGGGGACTACGAGCAGTACTTC. It yields the protein CASSPPGDYEQYF. Looking up the rest from reference TRBV18 and TRBJ2-7 gives the full variable domain: NAGVMQNPRHLVRRRGQEARLRCSPMKGHSHVYWYRQLPEEGLKFMVYLQKENIIDESGMPKERFSAEFPKEGPSILRIQQVVRGDSAAYFCASSPPGDYEQYFGPGTRLTVT.

This clonotype was observed at least ten times. A much larger clone lies a single base off, so this may be a read error. The chain links TRBV27 to TRBJ2-7, with 14 bases lining up with TRBD2. Trimming took 5 bases from V and 6 from J; bases not matched to a gene: 6. Germline loops: CDR1 MNHEY, CDR2 SMNVEV (reference sequence). The CDR3 has 15 residues. CDR3 protein: CASSPGTSGSLEQYF. In DNA form, the CDR3 reads TGTGCCAGCAGTCCCGGGACTAGCGGGAGCCTCGAGCAGTACTTC.

There are many counts of this clonotype. CDR3 sequence: CSARGLAGGPSTDTQYF. DNA for the CDR3: TGCAGTGCTAGAGGACTAGCGGGAGGGCCTAGCACAGATACGCAGTATTTT. The rearrangement joins TRBV20-1 to TRBJ2-3; TRBD2 matches at 14 bases. J lost 0 bases, V lost 1 base, and 3 bases had no gene match. Germline lookup yields CDR1 DFQATT and CDR2 SNEGSKA (reference sequence). The CDR3 contains 17 residues.